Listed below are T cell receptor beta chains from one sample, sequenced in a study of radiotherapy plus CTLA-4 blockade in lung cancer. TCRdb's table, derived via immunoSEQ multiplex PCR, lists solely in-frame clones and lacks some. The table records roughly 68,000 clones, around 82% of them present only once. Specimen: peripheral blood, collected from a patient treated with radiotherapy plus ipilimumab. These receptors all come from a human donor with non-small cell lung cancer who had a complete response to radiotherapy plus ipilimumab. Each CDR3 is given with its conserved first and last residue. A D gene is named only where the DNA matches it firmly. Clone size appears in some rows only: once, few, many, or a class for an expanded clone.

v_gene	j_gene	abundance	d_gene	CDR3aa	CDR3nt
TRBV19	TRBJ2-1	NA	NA	CASARRSDEQFF	TGTGCCAGTGCTAGACGCTCCGATGAGCAGTTCTTC
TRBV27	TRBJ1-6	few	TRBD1	CASSYRQGGSPLHF	TGTGCCAGCAGTTATAGACAGGGAGGTTCACCCCTCCACTTT
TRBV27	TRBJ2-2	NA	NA	CASKGGYNTGELFF	TGTGCCAGCAAGGGGGGATATAACACCGGGGAGCTGTTTTTT
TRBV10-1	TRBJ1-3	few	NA	CASSESTGGGNTIYF	TGCGCCAGCAGTGAGTCGACAGGCGGCGGGAACACCATATATTTT
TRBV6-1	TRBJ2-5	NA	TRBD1	CASKPGQGWQETQYF	TGTGCCAGCAAACCGGGACAGGGGTGGCAAGAGACCCAGTACTTC
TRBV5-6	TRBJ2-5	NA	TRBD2	CASSPGLGIETQYF	TGTGCCAGCAGCCCAGGACTAGGAATAGAGACCCAGTACTTC
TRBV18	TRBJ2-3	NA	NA	CASSLERVGDTQYF	TGTGCCAGCTCCCTAGAGAGGGTTGGAGATACGCAGTATTTT
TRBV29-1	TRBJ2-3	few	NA	CSVVRSTDTQYF	TGCAGCGTGGTGAGAAGCACAGATACGCAGTATTTT
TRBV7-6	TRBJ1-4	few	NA	CASSQLYRRNEKLFF	TGTGCCAGCAGTCAACTTTACAGAAGAAATGAAAAACTGTTTTTT
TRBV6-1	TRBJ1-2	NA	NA	CASSEKGVNGYTF	TGTGCCAGCAGTGAAAAGGGTGTGAATGGCTACACCTTC
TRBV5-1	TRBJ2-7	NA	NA	CASARGTSYEQYF	TGCGCCAGCGCGCGAGGGACATCTTACGAGCAGTACTTC
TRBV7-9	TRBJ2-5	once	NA	CASSLEVRETQYF	TGTGCCAGCAGCCTTGAGGTTAGGGAGACCCAGTACTTC
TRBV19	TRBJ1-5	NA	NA	CASTQQFGNQPQHF	TGTGCCAGTACTCAACAGTTTGGCAATCAGCCCCAGCATTTT
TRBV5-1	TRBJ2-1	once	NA	CASNPAGTFYNEQFF	TGCGCCAGTAACCCAGCCGGGACTTTTTACAATGAGCAGTTCTTC
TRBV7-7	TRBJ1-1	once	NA	CASSSSRFTEAFF	TGTGCTAGCAGCTCTTCCAGGTTCACTGAAGCTTTCTTT
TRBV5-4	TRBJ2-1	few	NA	CASSLGTPSNEQFF	TGTGCCAGCAGCTTGGGAACTCCGTCCAATGAGCAGTTCTTC
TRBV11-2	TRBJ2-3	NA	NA	CASSLLLSTDTQYF	TGTGCCAGCAGCTTATTGCTAAGCACAGATACGCAGTATTTT
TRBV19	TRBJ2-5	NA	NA	CATGVNQETQYF	TGTGCCACGGGGGTCAACCAAGAGACCCAGTACTTC
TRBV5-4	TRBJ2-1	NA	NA	CASSPLPSTEGNEQFF	TGTGCCAGCAGCCCCCTCCCGTCGACAGAGGGCAATGAGCAGTTCTTC
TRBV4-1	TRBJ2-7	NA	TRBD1	CASSLDGTVFYEQYF	TGCGCCAGCAGCCTGGACGGGACAGTTTTTTACGAGCAGTACTTC
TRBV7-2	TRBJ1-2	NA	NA	CASSSGLYNYGYTF	TGTGCCAGCAGCTCCGGGCTGTATAACTATGGCTACACCTTC
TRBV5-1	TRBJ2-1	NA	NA	CASSWVGESSNEQFF	TGCGCCAGCAGCTGGGTTGGGGAGAGTTCCAATGAGCAGTTCTTC
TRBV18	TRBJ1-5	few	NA	CASSPYQRGSNQPQHF	TGTGCCAGCTCACCCTACCAGAGGGGTAGCAATCAGCCCCAGCATTTT
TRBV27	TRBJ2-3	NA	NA	CASSLRQADTQYF	TGTGCCAGCAGTTTAAGACAGGCAGATACGCAGTATTTT
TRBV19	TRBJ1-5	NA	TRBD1	CATRQGRQPQHF	TGTGCCACTAGACAGGGCCGTCAGCCCCAGCATTTT
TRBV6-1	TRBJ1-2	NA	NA	CASSEALRKGIYGYTF	TGTGCCAGCAGTGAAGCGCTTCGGAAAGGGATCTATGGCTACACCTTC
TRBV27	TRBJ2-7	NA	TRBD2	CASRTGGLAPYEQYF	TGTGCCAGCAGGACCGGGGGACTAGCACCCTACGAGCAGTACTTC
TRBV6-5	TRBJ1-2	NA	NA	CASRGESGGYTF	TGTGCCAGCAGGGGTGAAAGCGGTGGCTACACCTTC
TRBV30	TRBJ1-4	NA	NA	CACESGQTEKLFF	TGTGCCTGTGAAAGTGGGCAGACTGAAAAACTGTTTTTT
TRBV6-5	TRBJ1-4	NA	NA	CASSRGHEAEKLFF	TGTGCCAGCAGTCGGGGACATGAGGCTGAAAAACTGTTTTTT
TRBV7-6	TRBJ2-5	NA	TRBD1	CASSLGDRGLAGFQETQYF	TGTGCCAGCAGCTTAGGGGACAGGGGGCTAGCGGGGTTCCAAGAGACCCAGTACTTC
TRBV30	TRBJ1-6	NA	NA	CAWNRELGSPLHF	TGTGCCTGGAACAGGGAGCTCGGATCACCCCTCCACTTT
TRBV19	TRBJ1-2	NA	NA	CASMPSQNYGYTF	TGTGCCAGTATGCCGTCACAGAACTATGGCTACACCTTC
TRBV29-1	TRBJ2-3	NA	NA	CSVSENTDTQYF	TGCAGCGTTTCTGAAAACACAGATACGCAGTATTTT
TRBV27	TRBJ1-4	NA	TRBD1	CASSSMGAGGSNEKLFF	TGTGCCAGCAGTTCGATGGGGGCAGGGGGCTCTAATGAAAAACTGTTTTTT
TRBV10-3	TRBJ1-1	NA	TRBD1	CAISGVKRGLVTEAFF	TGTGCCATCAGTGGGGTCAAAAGGGGGCTGGTCACTGAAGCTTTCTTT
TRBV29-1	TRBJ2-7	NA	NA	CSVEQAYEQYF	TGCAGCGTTGAGCAAGCCTACGAGCAGTACTTC
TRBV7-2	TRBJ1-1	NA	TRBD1	CASSWGDRANTEAFF	TGTGCCAGCAGCTGGGGGGACAGGGCGAACACTGAAGCTTTCTTT
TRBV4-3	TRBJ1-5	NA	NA	CASSQDWGAPHQPQHF	TGCGCCAGCAGCCAAGATTGGGGGGCCCCCCATCAGCCCCAGCATTTT
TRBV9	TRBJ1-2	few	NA	CASSQQVSLRFYGYTF	TGTGCCAGCAGCCAACAGGTCTCCCTTCGATTTTATGGCTACACCTTC
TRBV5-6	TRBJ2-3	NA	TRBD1	CASSLKQGITDTQYF	TGTGCCAGCAGCTTAAAACAGGGGATCACAGATACGCAGTATTTT
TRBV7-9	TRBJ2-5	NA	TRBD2	CASSLGASGEETQYF	TGTGCCAGCAGCTTAGGGGCTAGCGGGGAAGAGACCCAGTACTTC
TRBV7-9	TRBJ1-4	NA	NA	CASSTRTAATNEKLFF	TGTGCCAGCAGCACAAGGACAGCCGCAACTAATGAAAAACTGTTTTTT
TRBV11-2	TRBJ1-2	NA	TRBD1	CASSLAGQGDNYGYTF	TGTGCCAGCAGCTTAGCCGGACAGGGAGATAACTATGGCTACACCTTC
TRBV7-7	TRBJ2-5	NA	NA	CASSSGARSGETQYF	TGTGCTAGCAGCTCCGGGGCCCGCTCGGGGGAGACCCAGTACTTC
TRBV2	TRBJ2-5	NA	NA	CASSRDQGTQYF	TGTGCCAGCAGCCGGGACCAGGGGACCCAGTACTTC
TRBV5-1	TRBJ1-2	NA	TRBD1	CASSTRGNYGYTF	TGCGCCAGCAGCACCAGGGGGAACTATGGCTACACCTTC
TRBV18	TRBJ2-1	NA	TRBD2	CASSPHSLAGDHNEQFF	TGTGCCAGCTCACCCCACTCACTAGCGGGGGACCACAATGAGCAGTTCTTC
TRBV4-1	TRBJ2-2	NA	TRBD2	CASSQATGTSGGLNTGELFF	TGCGCCAGCAGCCAAGCGACAGGGACTAGCGGGGGGCTGAACACCGGGGAGCTGTTTTTT
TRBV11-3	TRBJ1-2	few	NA	CASSKTGPRYGYTF	TGTGCCAGCAGCAAGACCGGGCCTCGATATGGCTACACCTTC
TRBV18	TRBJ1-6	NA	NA	CASSPFRERSPLHF	TGTGCCAGCTCACCTTTCAGGGAACGCTCACCCCTCCACTTT
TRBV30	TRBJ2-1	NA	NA	CAWRGSGSYNEQFF	TGTGCCTGGAGGGGCAGTGGGTCCTACAATGAGCAGTTCTTC
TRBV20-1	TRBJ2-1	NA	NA	CSANSRDEQFF	TGCAGTGCTAACTCCAGGGATGAGCAGTTCTTC
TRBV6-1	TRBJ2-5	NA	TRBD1	CASQTGGWQETQYF	TGTGCCAGTCAAACAGGGGGCTGGCAAGAGACCCAGTACTTC
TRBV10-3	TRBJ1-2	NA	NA	CAISEGEGYTF	TGTGCCATCAGTGAGGGGGAAGGCTACACCTTC
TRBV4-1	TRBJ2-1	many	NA	CASSQGGDISEQFF	TGCGCCAGCAGCCAAGGAGGTGATATCAGTGAGCAGTTCTTC
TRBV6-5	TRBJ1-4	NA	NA	CAGRKGGTTNEKLFF	TGTGCCGGCAGAAAGGGGGGGACAACTAATGAAAAACTGTTTTTT
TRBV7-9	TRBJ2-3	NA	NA	CASSLDADTQYF	TGTGCCAGCAGCTTAGATGCAGATACGCAGTATTTT